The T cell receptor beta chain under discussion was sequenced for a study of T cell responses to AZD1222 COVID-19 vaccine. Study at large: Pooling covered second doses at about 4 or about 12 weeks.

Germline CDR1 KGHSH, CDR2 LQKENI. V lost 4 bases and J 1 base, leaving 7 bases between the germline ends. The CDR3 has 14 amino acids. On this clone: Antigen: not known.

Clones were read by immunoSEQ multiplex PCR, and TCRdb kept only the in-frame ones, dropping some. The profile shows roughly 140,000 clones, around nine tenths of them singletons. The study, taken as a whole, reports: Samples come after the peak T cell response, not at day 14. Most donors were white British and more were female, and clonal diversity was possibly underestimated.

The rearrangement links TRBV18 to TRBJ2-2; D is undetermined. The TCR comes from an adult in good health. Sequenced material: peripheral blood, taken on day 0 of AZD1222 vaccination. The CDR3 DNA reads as TGTGCCAGCTCACACCCCCTGAACACCGGGGAGCTGTTTTTT. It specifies CASSHPLNTGELFF.